Each of the 14 T cell receptor beta chains below was sequenced from the same sample in a study of T cell changes during pregnancy in multiple sclerosis. Produced via immunoSEQ multiplex PCR; TCRdb's table is partial and in-frame only. This repertoire shows tens of thousands of clones, more than 85% found once; its top ten account for roughly 0.92%. The source material was peripheral blood, sampled after pregnancy. Receptors originate from a female donor with multiple sclerosis, enrolled in a pregnancy study.

The chain is built from TRBV4-2 and TRBJ1-4; the match to TRBD1 covers 10 bases. V shed 2 bases, J shed 7 bases, and the junction held 13 bases outside the gene matches. The V gene's germline CDR1 is LGHNA and CDR2 YNFKEQ. The CDR3 covers 18 residues. CDR3 loop: CASSQHDRGRFSVEKLFF. CDR3 sequence (DNA): TGTGCCAGCAGCCAACACGACAGGGGGCGGTTTTCGGTTGAAAAACTGTTTTTT.

This chain connects TRBV27 to TRBJ2-1; unclear D gene. The CDR3 is 15 residues long. The germline gives CDR1 MNHEY, CDR2 SMNVEV (reference sequence). V was clipped by 5 bases and J by 8 bases, with 19 bases between them. CDR3 DNA sequence: TGTGCCAGCAGTCCACGCTTGCAGGATGTGGATGAGCAGTTCTTC. This codes for CASSPRLQDVDEQFF.

The V and J genes are TRBV9 and TRBJ1-5, with a possible D match to TRBD1 (5 bases). This CDR3 spans 15 amino acids. With 4 bases removed from V and 3 bases from J, the gap between germline ends came to 14 bases. Looked up from germline, CDR1 is SGDLS and CDR2 is YYNGEE. The DNA for the CDR3 is TGTGCCAGCAGCCCCCTCTCGACAGTCAATCAGCCCCAGCATTTT. Its protein is CASSPLSTVNQPQHF.

The chain links TRBV19 to TRBJ1-5, with unresolved D. Germline CDR1 reads LNHDA; CDR2 reads SQIVND (reference sequence). There are 13 residues in the CDR3. The V and J ends lost 2 bases and 6 bases respectively, with 8 bases between them. CDR3 nucleotides: TGTGCCAGTAGTATAACCTTGGCTCAGCCCCAGCATTTT. Its translation: CASSITLAQPQHF.

This chain joins TRBV6-1 and TRBJ2-7; the match to TRBD1 covers 10 bases. Germline trimming cut 8 bases from V and 1 base from J; bases unmatched to any gene: 5. Germline-derived CDR1 and CDR2 are MNHNS and SASEGT. The CDR3 contains 14 residues. In DNA, the CDR3 is TGTGCCAGCGCCGGGGGACAGGGGTCCTACGAGCAGTACTTC. It is translated as CASAGGQGSYEQYF.

This clone was picked up one time. The V call is TRBV7-2, the J call TRBJ1-2; D perhaps matches TRBD1 (5 bases). V was clipped by 3 bases and J by 4 bases, with 12 bases between them. Germline CDR1 reads SGHTA; CDR2 reads FQGNSA. CDR3 size: 14 residues. The CDR3 is CASSLRGPLYGYTF. The CDR3 DNA reads as TGTGCCAGCAGCTTGCGGGGCCCCCTCTATGGCTACACCTTC.

This chain joins TRBV29-1 and TRBJ2-1; tentative D call: TRBD1 (6 bases). The germline CDR1 and CDR2 sequences are SQVTM and ANQGSEA. The CDR3 is 13 amino acids. V lost 2 bases to trimming and J lost 9 bases, with 14 bases between them. The CDR3 sequence: CSVEPRARGEQFF. Written as DNA, the CDR3 is TGCAGCGTTGAACCCAGGGCCAGGGGTGAGCAGTTCTTC.

The chain employs TRBV9 and TRBJ1-2; 7 nucleotides line up with TRBD1. The CDR3 length is 16 residues. Germline V gene data show CDR1 as SGDLS and CDR2 as YYNGEE. The V and J ends lost 4 bases and 3 bases, in that order; junction bases with no gene match: 12. The CDR3 nucleotides read TGTGCCAGCAGCCCAGCCCCCAGCAGGGGGGACTATGGCTACACCTTC. Its translation is CASSPAPSRGDYGYTF.

J is TRBJ1-1 and V is TRBV2, with D possibly being TRBD1 (6 bases). Germline CDR1 and CDR2: SNHLY and FYNNEI. V was trimmed by 6 bases and J by 1 base, leaving 15 bases between them. The CDR3 totals 15 residues. The CDR3 here is CASSPRGGENTEAFF. The CDR3 DNA follows: TGTGCCAGCAGCCCAAGGGGGGGGGAGAACACTGAAGCTTTCTTT. Full variable domain (remainder filled in from reference TRBV2 and TRBJ1-1): EPEVTQTPSHQVTQMGQEVILRCVPISNHLYFYWYRQILGQKVEFLVSFYNNEISEKSEIFDDQFSVERPDGSNFTLKIRSTKLEDSAMYFCASSPRGGENTEAFFGQGTRLTVV.

J is TRBJ1-1 and V is TRBV6-5; 10 bases fit TRBD1. The junction had 2 bases not matched to a gene; V was cut back by 4 bases and J by 3 bases. The CDR3 loop spans 14 amino acids. Germline V gives CDR1 MNHEY, CDR2 SVGAGI. The CDR3 region is CASSFDRGHTEAFF. The CDR3 DNA reads TGTGCCAGCAGTTTCGACAGGGGGCACACTGAAGCTTTCTTT.

This chain connects TRBV6-1 to TRBJ2-7, with TRBD2 matching 9 bases. The CDR3 length is 15 residues. V gave up 2 bases and J gave up 6 bases; unmatched junction bases: 8. Germline CDR1 MNHNS, CDR2 SASEGT. The CDR3 DNA reads TGTGCCAGCAGTGAATTAGGGGCGGGAGGGGCCGAGCAGTACTTC. Translated, it gives CASSELGAGGAEQYF.

The chain is built from TRBV9 and TRBJ1-1; D call uncertain. V was clipped by 0 bases and J by 2 bases, with 11 bases between them. The CDR3 covers 15 residues. Germline CDR1 and CDR2: SGDLS and YYNGEE. CDR3 sequence reads: CASSVGGSANTEAFF. DNA of the CDR3: TGTGCCAGCAGCGTAGGCGGCAGCGCTAACACTGAAGCTTTCTTT.

The V gene is TRBV7-3, the J gene TRBJ2-2; D remains ambiguous. Trimming took off 5 bases at V and 4 bases at J, with 8 bases between the two ends. This CDR3 region has 13 residues. Germline loops: CDR1 SGHTA, CDR2 FQGTGA. The CDR3: CASSLLGTGELFF. CDR3 nucleotides: TGTGCCAGCAGCCTGCTCGGCACCGGGGAGCTGTTTTTT.

CDR3 protein: CASSLRGTGVNTEAFF. CDR3 nucleotide sequence: TGTGCCAGCAGTTTAAGGGGGACAGGGGTGAACACTGAAGCTTTCTTT. The V and J genes are TRBV27 and TRBJ1-1; 10 bases agree with TRBD1. V lost 2 bases to trimming and J lost 0 bases; unmatched junction nucleotides: 3. The CDR3 is 16 residues long. Germline lookup yields CDR1 MNHEY and CDR2 SMNVEV (reference sequence).